Below, one T cell receptor (beta chain) is given with its context. Its cognate antigen is unknown. As for time point: persistent/refractory GD, antithyroid drugs over 5 years with positive TRAb. The TCR library was prepared using RNA isolated from PBMCs. The data were obtained in a study of regulatory T cells in long-lasting Graves disease. Findings of the study overall: Shared public clonotypes totalled 2,500 to 3,500 in persistent patients, compared with roughly 970 in new patients.

The germline V and J ends were trimmed by 2 bases and 3 bases, with 12 bases remaining between them. Germline values: CDR1 MNHNS, CDR2 SASEGT. The CDR3 totals 15 residues. Construction of TCR beta libraries relied on iRepertoire HTBI primers and on Arm-PCR targeting CDR3 regions. TCRdb reprocessed the multiplex PCR reads with MiXCR, giving one entry per CDR3 protein. Of fewer than 450,000 distinct CDR3 sequences in the sample, 23% were seen once. The clonotype was recovered from a female donor with Graves disease. The sample here was peripheral blood mononuclear cells (PBMCs), taken when the disease was refractory, from a patient treated with antithyroid drugs. The J gene is TRBJ2-3, the V gene TRBV6-1, with D perhaps TRBD1 (5 bases). DNA for the CDR3: TGTGCCAGCAGTGAATCCCGACAGAAAACAGATACGCAGTATTTT. Protein product: CASSESRQKTDTQYF.